The 22 T cell receptor beta chains presented below share a single source sample, sequenced in a study of T cell responses to AZD1222 COVID-19 vaccine. Sequencing used immunoSEQ multiplex PCR; TCRdb keeps in-frame clones, though not all of them. The sample has approximately 270,000 clones; about 94% are singletons. Here the sequenced sample was peripheral blood, taken 28 days after the second AZD1222 dose. All receptors derive from an adult who received the AZD1222 COVID-19 vaccine.

CDR3 nucleotide sequence: TGTGCCAGTAGCGCCGGGACAGGGTGGAGGGAGCAGTACTTC. As protein: CASSAGTGWREQYF. The chain couples TRBV19 to TRBJ2-7, with 9 nucleotides matching TRBD1. This CDR3 is 14 amino acids long. Germline CDR1 LNHDA, CDR2 SQIVND (reference sequence). J was trimmed by 7 bases and V by 6 bases; bases with no gene match: 10.

The V and J genes are TRBV3-1 (or the pseudogene TRBV3-2) and TRBJ2-7; a possible D gene is TRBD2 (5 bases). V lost 0 bases, J lost 5 bases, and 8 bases lay in between. CDR3 length equals 13 residues. Germline CDR1 and CDR2: LGHDT and YNNKEL (reference sequence). CDR3 nucleotides: TGTGCCAGCAGCCAAGATCAGAGGGACGAGCAGTACTTC. Amino acids: CASSQDQRDEQYF.

The chain carries TRBV6-5 and TRBJ1-1; D not certain. V shed 6 bases and J shed 8 bases, with 16 bases lying between them. CDR3 length equals 13 residues. Germline loops: CDR1 MNHEY, CDR2 SVGAGI. CDR3 nucleotides: TGTGCCAGCAGATTATACAGCGCTCAAGAAGCTTTCTTT. Its protein is CASRLYSAQEAFF.

V usage is TRBV9 and J usage is TRBJ2-1, with D perhaps TRBD1 (6 bases). Trimming removed 4 bases from V and 0 bases from J, with 11 bases in between. CDR1 and CDR2 (germline): SGDLS, YYNGEE. The CDR3 covers 15 residues. Written as DNA, the CDR3 is TGTGCCAGCAGCACCGCAGGGGACTCCTACAATGAGCAGTTCTTC. Translated: CASSTAGDSYNEQFF. The full variable domain, in which reference TRBV9 and TRBJ2-1 provide the parts outside the CDR3, is DSGVTQTPKHLITATGQRVTLRCSPRSGDLSVYWYQQSLDQGLQFLIQYYNGEERAKGNILERFSAQQFPDLHSELNLSSLELGDSALYFCASSTAGDSYNEQFFGPGTRLTVL.

The genes are TRBV4-2 and TRBJ1-3; D is unresolved. This CDR3 spans 16 amino acids. Trimming cost V 0 bases and J 0 bases, with 9 bases left between them. The germline V gene has CDR1 LGHNA and CDR2 YNFKEQ. The CDR3 protein is CASSQEVTVSGNTIYF. CDR3 bases: TGTGCCAGCAGCCAAGAAGTTACTGTCTCTGGAAACACCATATATTTT.

The V and J genes are TRBV30 and TRBJ2-1; D gene unclear. This CDR3 region has 12 residues. The V end lost 0 bases, the J end lost 12 bases, and 12 bases lay between the germline ends. The germline V gene encodes CDR1 GTSNPN and CDR2 SVGIG (reference sequence). CDR3 sequence (DNA): TGTGCCTGGAGTGTAAAAGACGGTTTGCAGTTCTTC. Amino acids: CAWSVKDGLQFF.

This sequence joins TRBV6-7 and TRBJ1-5; 11 bases are a match to TRBD1. TRBV6-7 is identified as an open reading frame with a role that is uncertain. Trimming removed 6 bases from V and 0 bases from J; junction bases left unmatched: 4. The CDR3 consists of 16 residues. CDR3 region: CASRGTGGNSNQPQHF. CDR3 nucleotides: TGTGCCAGCAGAGGGACAGGGGGTAATAGCAATCAGCCCCAGCATTTT.

The chain combines TRBV7-9 with TRBJ1-4, with 8 positions matching TRBD1. The V gene's germline CDR1 is SEHNR and CDR2 FQNEAQ (reference sequence). The CDR3 is 14 residues long. Trimming at V came to 5 bases and at J to 15 bases, leaving 14 bases not matched to a gene. This CDR3 reads CASSPTGGEMEVFF. In nucleotides, the CDR3 is TGTGCCAGCAGCCCTACAGGGGGGGAAATGGAGGTGTTTTTT. Full variable domain (outside the CDR3, taken from reference TRBV7-9 and TRBJ1-4): DTGVSQNPRHKITKRGQNVTFRCDPISEHNRLYWYRQTLGQGPEFLTYFQNEAQLEKSRLLSDRFSAERPKGSFSTLEIQRTEQGDSAMYLCASSPTGGEMEVFFGSGTQLSVL.

V and J are TRBV5-4 and TRBJ1-1; D is unresolved. Germline V gene data show CDR1 as SGHNT and CDR2 as YYREEE (reference sequence). V lost 4 bases and J 6 bases, leaving 13 bases between the germline ends. The CDR3 covers 13 residues. The CDR3 DNA reads TGTGCCAGCAGCGAGCCACTAACTCCTGAAGCTTTCTTT. Its protein product is CASSEPLTPEAFF.

CDR3 in amino acids: CASFSGYNEQFF. DNA of the CDR3: TGTGCCAGCTTTAGCGGTTACAATGAGCAGTTCTTC. The chain joins TRBV6-5 to TRBJ2-1; the D gene is possibly TRBD2 (6 bases). V lost 8 bases to trimming and J lost 4 bases, with 9 bases between them. CDR1 and CDR2 (germline): MNHEY, SVGAGI. This CDR3 has 12 amino acids.

The V and J genes are TRBV3-1 (or the pseudogene TRBV3-2) and TRBJ1-6; D is undetermined. The ends were cut back, 2 bases at V and 10 bases at J, with 12 bases in the middle. Germline values: CDR1 LGHDT, CDR2 YNNKEL (reference sequence). CDR3 size: 14 residues. In DNA, the CDR3 is TGTGCCAGCAGCCAAAGGGCCATAAGGTCACCCCTCCACTTT. Translation: CASSQRAIRSPLHF.

The chain couples TRBV24-1 to TRBJ2-7; 8 bases map to TRBD1. The CDR3 contains 18 residues. CDR1 and CDR2 from the germline V gene are KGHDR and SFDVKD. The V and J ends lost 4 bases and 5 bases, in that order; junction bases with no gene match: 18. The CDR3 loop reads CATSEQKIRGLPSDEQYF. CDR3 DNA sequence: TGTGCCACCAGTGAGCAAAAAATCAGGGGGCTCCCTAGCGACGAGCAGTACTTC.

This clone has a handful of counts. The V call is TRBV7-2, the J call TRBJ2-1; D is unresolved. The germline V gene encodes CDR1 SGHTA and CDR2 FQGNSA. CDR3 length: 14 residues. The V end lost 5 bases, the J end lost 4 bases, and 12 bases lay between the germline ends. The CDR3 DNA is TGTGCCAGCAGCCCGCTGAGTTTTTACAATGAGCAGTTCTTC. It specifies CASSPLSFYNEQFF.

The chain links TRBV21-1 to TRBJ1-1. TRBV21-1 is marked as a pseudogene. The CDR3 extends over 15 amino acids. This CDR3 is CASSSLRVVNTEAFF. CDR3 sequence (DNA): TGTGCCAGCAGCAGCCTTAGGGTGGTGAACACTGAAGCTTTCTTT.

The rearrangement links TRBV5-1 to TRBJ1-6; the D is unclear. Germline CDR1 is SGHRS and CDR2 is YFSETQ. The CDR3 has 13 residues. Trimming left V 7 bases short and J 0 bases short, with 5 bases between. The CDR3 reads CASRNSYNSPLHF. Here the CDR3 DNA reads TGCGCCAGCCGTAACTCCTATAATTCACCCCTCCACTTT. The whole variable domain, remainder taken from reference TRBV5-1 and TRBJ1-6, is KAGVTQTPRYLIKTRGQQVTLSCSPISGHRSVSWYQQTPGQGLQFLFEYFSETQRNKGNFPGRFSGRQFSNSRSEMNVSTLELGDSALYLCASRNSYNSPLHFGNGTRLTVT.

The rearrangement uses TRBV6-5 and TRBJ2-1, with 13 bases fitting TRBD2. The CDR3 totals 16 residues. Trimming at V came to 4 bases and at J to 4 bases, leaving 4 bases not matched to a gene. CDR1 is MNHEY, CDR2 SVGAGI, per germline. The CDR3 sequence is CASSSRTSGGYNEQFF. The CDR3 nucleotides are TGTGCCAGCAGTTCCCGGACTAGCGGGGGATACAATGAGCAGTTCTTC.

The chain links TRBV2 to TRBJ2-1; no definite D call. The CDR3 consists of 14 residues. With 6 bases removed from V and 5 bases from J, the gap between germline ends came to 14 bases. The V gene's germline CDR1 is SNHLY and CDR2 FYNNEI. CDR3 coding DNA: TGTGCCAGCAGCCCCTCACGGTTCGACAATGAGCAGTTCTTC. It is translated as CASSPSRFDNEQFF.

The chain has TRBV6-1 and TRBJ1-1; tentative D call: TRBD1 (5 bases). V dropped 1 base and J dropped 1 base, with 7 bases sitting between them. The CDR3 extends over 14 amino acids. Germline V gene lookup returns CDR1 MNHNS and CDR2 SASEGT. The CDR3 DNA reads as TGTGCCAGCAGTGAAGTGGGGCCGAACACTGAAGCTTTCTTT. Protein sequence: CASSEVGPNTEAFF.

This chain uses TRBV12-3 or TRBV12-4 with TRBJ1-5, with D unresolved. Trimming removed 2 bases at V and 4 bases at J, with 6 bases between. CDR3 length: 13 amino acids. The CDR3 DNA reads as TGTGCCAGCAGTTTAAGGTGGAATCAGCCCCAGCATTTT. It encodes CASSLRWNQPQHF.

The V gene is TRBV15, the J gene TRBJ1-2; possibly TRBD1 for D (5 bases). V lost 1 base to trimming and J lost 6 bases, with 15 bases between them. Germline CDR1 LNHNV, CDR2 YYDKDF (reference sequence). This CDR3 has 15 residues. CDR3 bases: TGTGCCACCAGCAGAGCTATGGACACGTCAAATGGCTACACCTTC. Encoded protein: CATSRAMDTSNGYTF.

This chain connects TRBV25-1 to TRBJ1-6, with D tentatively TRBD1 (6 bases). The CDR3 extends over 15 amino acids. Germline lookup yields CDR1 MGHDK and CDR2 SYGVNS. V was shortened by 5 bases and J by 7 bases, with 15 bases between the two germline ends. CDR3 DNA sequence: TGTGCCAGCAGTCCCCGGGGGGGCTCGAATTCACCCCTCCACTTT. This sequence encodes CASSPRGGSNSPLHF.

The rearrangement links TRBV5-1 to TRBJ2-5; weak D call: TRBD1 (6 bases). The CDR3 sequence is 15 residues long. Trimming took off 0 bases at V and 2 bases at J, with 11 bases between the two ends. Germline V lookup: CDR1 SGHRS, CDR2 YFSETQ. CDR3 in amino acids: CASSLVPTGQETQYF. CDR3 bases: TGCGCCAGCAGCTTGGTTCCCACAGGGCAAGAGACCCAGTACTTC. Together with reference TRBV5-1 and TRBJ2-5, the CDR3 gives the full variable domain: KAGVTQTPRYLIKTRGQQVTLSCSPISGHRSVSWYQQTPGQGLQFLFEYFSETQRNKGNFPGRFSGRQFSNSRSEMNVSTLELGDSALYLCASSLVPTGQETQYFGPGTRLLVL.